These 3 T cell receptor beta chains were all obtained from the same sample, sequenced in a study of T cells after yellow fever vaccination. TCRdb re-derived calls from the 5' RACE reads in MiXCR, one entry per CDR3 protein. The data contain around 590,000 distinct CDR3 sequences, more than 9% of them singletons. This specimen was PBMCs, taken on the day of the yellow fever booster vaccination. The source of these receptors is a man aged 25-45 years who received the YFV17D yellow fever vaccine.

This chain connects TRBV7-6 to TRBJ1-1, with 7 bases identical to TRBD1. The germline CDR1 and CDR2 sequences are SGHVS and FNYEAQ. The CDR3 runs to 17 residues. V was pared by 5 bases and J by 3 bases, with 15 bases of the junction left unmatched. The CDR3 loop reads CASSRRDRGWGDTEAFF. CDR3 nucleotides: TGTGCCAGCAGCCGCCGGGACAGAGGTTGGGGCGACACTGAAGCTTTCTTT. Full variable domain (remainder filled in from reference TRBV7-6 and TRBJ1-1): GAGVSQSPRYKVTKRGQDVALRCDPISGHVSLYWYRQALGQGPEFLTYFNYEAQQDKSGLPNDRFSAERPEGSISTLTIQRTEQRDSAMYRCASSRRDRGWGDTEAFFGQGTRLTVV.

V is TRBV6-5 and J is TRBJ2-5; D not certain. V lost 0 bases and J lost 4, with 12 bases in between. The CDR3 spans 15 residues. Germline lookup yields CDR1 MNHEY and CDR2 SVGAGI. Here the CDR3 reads CASSYSTLTRETQYF. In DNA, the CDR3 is TGTGCCAGCAGTTACTCGACTCTTACCCGAGAGACCCAGTACTTC.

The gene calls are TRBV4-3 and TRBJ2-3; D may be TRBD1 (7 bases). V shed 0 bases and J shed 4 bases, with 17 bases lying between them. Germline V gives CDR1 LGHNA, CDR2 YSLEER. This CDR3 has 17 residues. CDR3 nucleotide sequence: TGCGCCAGCAGCCAAGATTCTGGCAGGGGGGTGCCAGATACGCAGTATTTT. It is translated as CASSQDSGRGVPDTQYF.